This TCR beta chain appears in the sequencing data of a study of CXCR3-negative and CXCR3-positive naive CD8 T cells. The germline CDR1 and CDR2 sequences are MNHEY and SVGAGI. CDR3 length: 15 residues. The TRB cDNA libraries were prepared by 5' RACE with UMI labels. TCRdb reanalyzed the 5' RACE reads, giving one entry per CDR3 protein sequence and no DNA. This sample's table has 84,000 or so distinct CDR3 sequences. Sequenced material: naive CXCR3- CD8+ T cells from blood. Sample subset: CD45RO-CCR7+CD27+CD95- naive CD8+ T cells lacking CXCR3 (TNR3-). The chain carries TRBV6-5 and TRBJ2-7; without DNA, the TCRdb call of TRBD2 cannot be checked. The clonotype comes from a human donor in good health. Some clones in this sample may be carry-over from other donors' samples. The CDR3 sequence: CASSLTSEATYEQYF.